Included here is one T cell receptor (beta chain) sequence, with context. This entry is derived from a study of shared clonotypes between healthy human individuals. Using immunoSEQ multiplex PCR, the repertoire was profiled, and TCRdb retains in-frame clones only, with some absent. The sample shows some 1,900,000 clones, just under 95% of them seen only once. Trimming cost V 2 bases and J 8 bases; bases outside gene matches: 4. Germline V CDR1 and CDR2: MNHNY, SVGAGI (reference sequence). The CDR3 is made up of 15 amino acids. Naive CD8 cells comprised CD45RO-negative, CCR7-positively selected cells, excluding terminally differentiated effector memory CD45RA+ cells.

Sequencing used naive CD8+ T cells sorted from blood. The sequence came from a man younger than 35 in good health. V usage is TRBV6-6 and J usage is TRBJ2-2; 11 bases align to TRBD2. The CDR3 DNA reads as TGTGCCAGCAGTTACGCTAGCGGGGGGCGTGGGGAGCTGTTTTTT. Its protein product is CASSYASGGRGELFF.